Shown below are 8 T cell receptor beta chains from a single sample sequenced in a study of CD8 T cells in ankylosing spondylitis. General observations from the study: It appeared that ankylosing spondylitis blood was characterized by a TCR beta motif of several highly homologous variants.

These TCRs' antigens remain unknown. TCRdb ran MiXCR on the 5' RACE reads and lists one entry per CDR3 protein. The sample carries roughly 490,000 distinct CDR3 sequences, over 4% recorded once. The sample comprised blood, either unsorted or a sorted T cell fraction (not recorded which). The receptors were sampled from a male donor with ankylosing spondylitis.

In its sample, this clonotype was seen many times. The V call is TRBV29-1, the J call TRBJ1-1; D gene ambiguous. The length of the CDR3 is 12 residues. V was shortened by 1 base and J by 2 bases, with 5 bases between the two germline ends. The germline V gene encodes CDR1 SQVTM and CDR2 ANQGSEA. CDR3 region: CSVEASNTEAFF. CDR3 DNA: TGCAGCGTTGAAGCCAGCAACACTGAAGCTTTCTTT.

This clonotype has a handful of counts. The chain uses TRBV7-8 and TRBJ1-6; the D is unclear. V lost 5 bases and J 0 bases, leaving 20 bases between the germline ends. Germline CDR1 is SGHVS and CDR2 is FQNEAQ. The CDR3 is 19 amino acids. The CDR3 DNA follows: TGTGCCAGCAGCCCGACATTTCGTAGGCTAAGCTCCTATAATTCACCCCTCCACTTT. Its translation is CASSPTFRRLSSYNSPLHF.

As regards this clonotype: Given a much more abundant clone one base away, this may be a read error. This chain joins TRBV7-9 and TRBJ2-3; TRBD1 or TRBD2 may be the D gene (5 bases each). Trimming removed 4 bases at V and 10 bases at J, with 18 bases between. The CDR3 extends over 14 amino acids. CDR1 is SEHNR, CDR2 FQNEAQ, per germline (reference sequence). CDR3 sequence: CASSSLRGRDAQYF. The CDR3 DNA reads TGTGCCAGCAGCTCCCTGAGGGGTAGGGATGCGCAGTATTTT.

In this sample, this clonotype turned up many times. This rearrangement joins TRBV5-1 to TRBJ2-3; D is ambiguous. CDR1 and CDR2 from the germline V gene are SGHRS and YFSETQ. The CDR3 covers 20 residues. Trimming took 0 bases from V and 4 from J, leaving 27 bases between them. CDR3 bases: TGCGCCAGCAGCTTGGTCGGCTGGGCCCAACCGAAGTACAAAGCAGATACGCAGTATTTT. Amino acids: CASSLVGWAQPKYKADTQYF.

This clonotype was seen at least ten times. The rearrangement joins TRBV27 to TRBJ2-7, with 8 bases aligning to TRBD2. CDR1 is MNHEY, CDR2 SMNVEV, per germline (reference sequence). The V gene end was trimmed by 3 bases and the J gene end by 0 bases; junction bases not matched to a gene: 7. The CDR3 runs 16 residues. This CDR3 reads CASSLSSGVSSYEQYF. As DNA, the CDR3 is TGTGCCAGCAGTTTGAGTAGCGGGGTTAGCTCCTACGAGCAGTACTTC.

The table lists this clonotype with many counts. DNA of the CDR3: TGCAGTGCCCTTGGGACAGCAGATACGCAGTATTTT. Protein sequence: CSALGTADTQYF. This rearrangement joins TRBV20-1 to TRBJ2-3, with 7 bases lining up with TRBD1. The CDR3 is 12 residues long. The V gene end was trimmed by 6 bases and the J gene end by 4 bases; junction bases not matched to a gene: 4. Germline lookup yields CDR1 DFQATT and CDR2 SNEGSKA (reference sequence).

This clonotype was seen ten or more times. The chain couples TRBV29-1 to TRBJ1-2; unclear D gene. With 3 bases removed from V and 3 bases from J, the gap between germline ends came to 5 bases. CDR3 length: 11 residues. Looked up from germline, CDR1 is SQVTM and CDR2 is ANQGSEA. This CDR3 reads CSVDLDYGYTF. In DNA form, the CDR3 reads TGCAGCGTTGACTTAGACTATGGCTACACCTTC.

This clonotype was counted at least ten times. V usage is TRBV20-1 and J usage is TRBJ1-2; D unresolved. Germline V CDR1 and CDR2: DFQATT, SNEGSKA (reference sequence). CDR3 length: 14 amino acids. Trimming shortened V by 6 bases and J by 4 bases, and 18 bases separated the two germline ends. Here the CDR3 DNA reads TGCAGTGCCGTGACAAGCCCGCTGGGCTATGGCTACACCTTC. Translated: CSAVTSPLGYGYTF.